This T cell receptor (beta chain) emerged from a study of blood T cell repertoires in COVID-19. Study context: From T cells, B-cell-depleted T cells, or PBMCs came the material, which was cDNA or gDNA.

Unmatched junction bases numbered 4, after V lost 4 bases and J lost 2 bases. Per the germline V gene, CDR1 is SGHKS and CDR2 is YYEKEE (reference sequence). This CDR3 is built from 16 residues. Original processing methods: Quantification of nucleated cells was approximated via reference gene primer amplification. Sequencing used immunoSEQ multiplex PCR; TCRdb keeps in-frame clones, though not all of them. D and trimming were read from the DNA, whereas the V and J calls and clone size are those reported in that table. Counted here are approximately 190,000 clones, approximately 90% occurring once; the ten biggest clones make up about 22%.

The receptor was isolated from a woman in her 40s in a cohort exposed to, infected with or recovered from COVID-19 (not recorded which). The source material was PBMCs or T cells enriched from blood (not recorded which). The chain employs TRBV5-5 and TRBJ2-2; 11 bases are shared with TRBD2. The CDR3 region has the DNA TGTGCCAGCAGCGTCCTAGCGGGGGGAAACACCGGGGAGCTGTTTTTT. It encodes CASSVLAGGNTGELFF.